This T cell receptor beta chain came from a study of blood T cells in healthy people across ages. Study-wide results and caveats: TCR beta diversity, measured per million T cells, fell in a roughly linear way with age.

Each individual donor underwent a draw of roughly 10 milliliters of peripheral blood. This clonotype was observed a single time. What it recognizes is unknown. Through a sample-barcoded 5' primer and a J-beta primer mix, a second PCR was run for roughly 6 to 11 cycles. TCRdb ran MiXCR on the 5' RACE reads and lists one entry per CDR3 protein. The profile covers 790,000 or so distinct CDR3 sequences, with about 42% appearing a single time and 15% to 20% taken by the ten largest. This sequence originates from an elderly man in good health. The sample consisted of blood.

For the CDR3, the DNA is TGCAGTGCTAGCGCCACGGTGGGGGATGGCTACACCTTC. It yields the protein CSASATVGDGYTF. The chain carries TRBV20-1 and TRBJ1-2; D is possibly TRBD1 (5 bases). Deletions cut 3 bases from V and 6 bases from J, with 14 bases between. The CDR3 covers 13 residues. Germline V gene lookup returns CDR1 DFQATT and CDR2 SNEGSKA (reference sequence).